This passage covers 10 T cell receptor beta chains from one sample sequenced in a study of T cells in Graves' hyperthyroidism and ophthalmopathy. The CDR3 regions of TCR beta were amplified from RNA transcripts. First-round RT-PCR with HTBI primers amplified the TCR CDR3 region. TCRdb reprocessed the multiplex PCR reads via MiXCR and lists one record per CDR3 protein. In the table there are roughly 400,000 distinct CDR3 sequences, roughly 25% of which are singletons. Sequencing was carried out using blood. These receptors were taken from a man aged 45 to 65 with Graves' hyperthyroidism.

V gene TRBV12-3 or TRBV12-4 combines with J gene TRBJ1-5; D is undetermined. This CDR3 is 14 amino acids long. Trimming shortened V by 6 bases and J by 0 bases, and 9 bases separated the two germline ends. The CDR3 nucleotides read TGTGCCAGCAGCGACCTTAATAGCAATCAGCCCCAGCATTTT. The encoded protein is CASSDLNSNQPQHF.

This clonotype was observed a handful of times. The chain employs TRBV7-6 and TRBJ2-1, with D perhaps given as TRBD1 or TRBD2 (5 bases each). This CDR3 contains 16 residues. CDR1 and CDR2 (germline): SGHVS, FNYEAQ. Trimming pared 0 bases from V and 7 bases from J, leaving 16 bases between. CDR3 bases: TGTGCCAGCAGCTTAGCCATAGAGGGGTTCTGGAATGAGCAGTTCTTC. The encoded protein is CASSLAIEGFWNEQFF. Full variable domain (rest looked up from reference TRBV7-6 and TRBJ2-1): GAGVSQSPRYKVTKRGQDVALRCDPISGHVSLYWYRQALGQGPEFLTYFNYEAQQDKSGLPNDRFSAERPEGSISTLTIQRTEQRDSAMYRCASSLAIEGFWNEQFFGPGTRLTVL.

The CDR3, as DNA: TGTGCCAGCAGCCCCCTTAGGGGACTTTCTCTCAATGAGCAGTTCTTC. Translating gives CASSPLRGLSLNEQFF. The V gene is TRBV7-9, the J gene TRBJ2-1, with a possible D match to TRBD2 (6 bases). Germline V gene sequence: CDR1 SEHNR, CDR2 FQNEAQ (reference sequence). The CDR3 contains 16 residues. V lost 5 bases to trimming and J lost 6 bases, with 20 bases between them. Using reference TRBV7-9 and TRBJ2-1 for the parts outside the CDR3, the full variable domain is DTGVSQNPRHKITKRGQNVTFRCDPISEHNRLYWYRQTLGQGPEFLTYFQNEAQLEKSRLLSDRFSAERPKGSFSTLEIQRTEQGDSAMYLCASSPLRGLSLNEQFFGPGTRLTVL.

The rearrangement links TRBV29-1 to TRBJ2-2; D is unresolved. CDR3 length equals 12 residues. V gave up 4 bases and J gave up 6 bases, with 9 bases separating them. Germline V lookup: CDR1 SQVTM, CDR2 ANQGSEA. CDR3 protein: CSVASSPGELFF. The CDR3 coding sequence is TGCAGCGTTGCCAGTTCCCCCGGGGAGCTGTTTTTT.

This clonotype was counted ten times or more. The chain has TRBV2 and TRBJ2-7; perhaps TRBD1 as D (7 bases). The CDR3 contains 12 residues. V was cut by 6 bases and J by 4 bases, with 10 bases left in between. Germline CDR1 reads SNHLY; CDR2 reads FYNNEI. DNA of the CDR3: TGTGCCAGCAGCAGGGGGGTATACGAGCAGTACTTC. As protein: CASSRGVYEQYF.

This chain links TRBV6-1 with TRBJ1-5; no clear D. The CDR3 contains 16 residues. CDR1 and CDR2 (germline): MNHNS, SASEGT. V lost 7 bases and J lost 5, with 21 bases in between. CDR3 residues: CASINGWARPDQPQHF. CDR3 nucleotides: TGTGCCAGCATCAACGGGTGGGCCAGACCCGATCAGCCCCAGCATTTT.

This chain links TRBV11-2 with TRBJ2-7; 12 nucleotides match TRBD1. Looked up from germline, CDR1 is SGHAT and CDR2 is FQNNGV. There are 14 residues in the CDR3. With 5 bases clipped from V and 6 bases from J, the junction kept 5 bases outside the gene matches. CDR3 amino acids: CASSPGQGAREQYF. In DNA, the CDR3 is TGTGCCAGCAGCCCGGGACAGGGGGCCCGCGAGCAGTACTTC.

This clonotype was seen ten or more times. V is TRBV11-3 and J is TRBJ2-7; possibly TRBD1 for D (6 bases). V lost 0 bases to trimming and J lost 4 bases, with 7 bases between them. Germline V gene sequence: CDR1 SGHNT, CDR2 YENEEA. The CDR3 covers 13 residues. The CDR3 region is CASSLEGAYEQYF. The CDR3, as DNA: TGTGCCAGCAGCTTAGAGGGGGCATACGAGCAGTACTTC.

This clonotype was picked up a small number of times. CDR3 amino acids: CASSQSSGLYEQYF. The CDR3 bases are TGTGCCAGCAGCCAGTCCTCGGGCCTCTACGAGCAGTACTTC. This sequence joins TRBV11-2 and TRBJ2-7; D gene unclear. The CDR3 length is 14 residues. Germline V CDR1 and CDR2: SGHAT, FQNNGV. V was clipped by 5 bases and J by 3 bases, with 14 bases between them.

This clonotype was recorded at least ten times. The rearrangement uses TRBV11-3 and TRBJ2-3; D is unclear. CDR3 length: 13 residues. V was pared by 0 bases and J by 6 bases, with 7 bases between. Per the germline V gene, CDR1 is SGHNT and CDR2 is YENEEA. The CDR3 DNA is TGTGCCAGCAGCTTAGATCAGAGGGATACGCAGTATTTT. Translated, it gives CASSLDQRDTQYF.